These 21 T cell receptor beta chains share one sample of origin, sequenced in a study of T cells in Graves' hyperthyroidism and ophthalmopathy. The source material, RNA transcripts, was used to amplify TCR beta CDR3 regions. RT-PCR in the first round (using the HTBI primer set) targeted the TCR CDR3. One entry per CDR3 protein, called by TCRdb with MiXCR from the multiplex PCR reads. This sample has some 770,000 distinct CDR3 sequences, with roughly 15% found just once. Material for sequencing was blood. These receptors all stem from a man aged 18 to 30 with Graves' hyperthyroidism.

This clonotype was seen at least ten times. V gene TRBV20-1 combines with J gene TRBJ2-5; D unresolved. Germline CDR1 and CDR2: DFQATT and SNEGSKA (reference sequence). This CDR3 has 15 amino acids. V was cut by 0 bases and J by 4 bases, with 15 bases left in between. The CDR3: CSARDPKGSGETQYF. In DNA form, the CDR3 reads TGCAGTGCTAGAGATCCGAAAGGATCGGGAGAGACCCAGTACTTC.

J is TRBJ2-3 and V is TRBV19; the match to TRBD2 covers 8 bases. Germline CDR1 reads LNHDA; CDR2 reads SQIVND (reference sequence). CDR3 length: 19 amino acids. V dropped 0 bases and J dropped 4; count of bases not matched to a gene: 15. The CDR3 here is CASSIDLASGREEPDTQYF. For the CDR3, the DNA is TGTGCCAGTAGTATAGATCTTGCTTCTGGGCGGGAGGAACCAGATACGCAGTATTTT.

In this sample, this clonotype turned up a few times. The CDR3 nucleotides read TGTGCCAGCAGTGATGGGGGCCTAGAGCAGTTCTTC. The encoded protein is CASSDGGLEQFF. This sequence joins TRBV2 and TRBJ2-1; D may be TRBD1 (6 bases). The V gene lost 3 bases and the J gene lost 10 bases, with 10 bases spanning the gap. CDR1 and CDR2 (germline): SNHLY, FYNNEI. The CDR3 covers 12 residues. Combining the CDR3 with reference TRBV2 and TRBJ2-1 gives the whole variable domain EPEVTQTPSHQVTQMGQEVILRCVPISNHLYFYWYRQILGQKVEFLVSFYNNEISEKSEIFDDQFSVERPDGSNFTLKIRSTKLEDSAMYFCASSDGGLEQFFGPGTRLTVL.

This clonotype was observed many times. V is TRBV12-3 or TRBV12-4 and J is TRBJ2-1, with unresolved D. The V gene lost 6 bases and the J gene lost 4 bases, with 10 bases spanning the gap. This CDR3 is built from 13 residues. The CDR3 is CASSLGVYNEQFF. CDR3 DNA sequence: TGTGCCAGCAGCCTGGGTGTATACAATGAGCAGTTCTTC.

The J gene is TRBJ2-6, the V gene TRBV4-1, with D perhaps being TRBD1 or TRBD2 (6 bases each). This CDR3 has 19 residues. V dropped 0 bases and J dropped 0 bases, with 15 bases sitting between them. The V gene's germline CDR1 is MGHRA and CDR2 YSYEKL. CDR3 bases: TGCGCCAGCAGCCAAGAGGGCGGGGACACTTTCTCTGGGGCCAACGTCCTGACTTTC. Protein: CASSQEGGDTFSGANVLTF.

This clonotype was counted a few times. The chain is built from TRBV28 and TRBJ1-6; no definite D call. Germline CDR1 MDHEN, CDR2 SYDVKM. The CDR3 has 16 amino acids. The V gene lost 4 bases and the J gene lost 9 bases, with 19 bases spanning the gap. The CDR3 nucleotides read TGTGCCAGCAGTTCCCTCAGCGTAGGCCCTGGTTCACCCCTCCACTTT. This sequence encodes CASSSLSVGPGSPLHF. Full variable domain (remainder filled in from reference TRBV28 and TRBJ1-6): DVKVTQSSRYLVKRTGEKVFLECVQDMDHENMFWYRQDPGLGLRLIYFSYDVKMKEKGDIPEGYSVSREKKERFSLILESASTNQTSMYLCASSSLSVGPGSPLHFGNGTRLTVT.

Many counts were recorded for this clonotype. The chain employs TRBV11-2 and TRBJ1-1; no clear D. This CDR3 has 12 residues. Germline assignment: CDR1 SGHAT and CDR2 FQNNGV. V lost 4 bases and J lost 8, with 11 bases in between. The CDR3 region is CASSSSSREAFF. The CDR3 DNA reads as TGTGCCAGCAGCTCCTCCTCGAGAGAAGCTTTCTTT.

This clonotype was found many times. This chain connects TRBV30 to TRBJ2-1; 7 nucleotides match TRBD2. V dropped 0 bases and J dropped 6; count of bases not matched to a gene: 2. The germline V gene encodes CDR1 GTSNPN and CDR2 SVGIG (reference sequence). CDR3 length: 13 residues. The CDR3 DNA reads TGTGCCTGGAGTGTGGGCGGGAGCAATGAGCAGTTCTTC. Translated, it gives CAWSVGGSNEQFF.

This clonotype was observed many times. J is TRBJ1-1 and V is TRBV3-1; D unresolved. This CDR3 contains 12 residues. With 4 bases removed from V and 1 base from J, the gap between germline ends came to 4 bases. Germline CDR1 LGHDT, CDR2 YNNKEL (reference sequence). Here the CDR3 reads CASSRTNTEAFF. CDR3 DNA: TGTGCCAGCAGCCGGACGAACACTGAAGCTTTCTTT.

The table lists this clonotype with a few counts. The gene calls are TRBV15 and TRBJ2-7, with a tentative D call TRBD1 (6 bases). Germline CDR1 and CDR2: LNHNV and YYDKDF (reference sequence). V was trimmed by 0 bases and J by 0 bases, leaving 12 bases between them. The CDR3 sequence is 16 residues long. CDR3 sequence (DNA): TGTGCCACCAGCAGAGACGGCAGGGGTTCCTCCTACGAGCAGTACTTC. Translation gives CATSRDGRGSSYEQYF. The variable domain in full, completed from reference TRBV15 and TRBJ2-7, reads DAMVIQNPRYQVTQFGKPVTLSCSQTLNHNVMYWYQQKSSQAPKLLFHYYDKDFNNEADTPDNFQSRRPNTSFCFLDIRSPGLGDTAMYLCATSRDGRGSSYEQYFGPGTRLTVT.

This clonotype was seen many times. The chain employs TRBV2 and TRBJ2-7; a weak D match, TRBD2 (5 bases). The CDR3 has 15 residues. The V gene's germline CDR1 is SNHLY and CDR2 FYNNEI. Trimming removed 6 bases at V and 2 bases at J, with 17 bases between. The CDR3 region has the DNA TGTGCCAGCAGGGCCGGGGAAGGCCCTCCCTACGAGCAGTACTTC. It specifies CASRAGEGPPYEQYF.

The chain uses TRBV12-3 or TRBV12-4 and TRBJ1-4, with D possibly TRBD1 on 5 matching bases. Between the trimmed V and J ends, which lost 3 bases and 7 bases, there was a span of 12 bases. The CDR3 extends over 14 amino acids. CDR3: CASSFGRDFEKLFF. The CDR3, as DNA: TGTGCCAGCAGTTTCGGCAGGGACTTTGAAAAACTGTTTTTT.

The sample holds many counts of this clonotype. The chain joins TRBV20-1 to TRBJ2-3; 8 bases match TRBD2. Germline CDR1 is DFQATT and CDR2 is SNEGSKA (reference sequence). The V segment lost 5 bases and the J segment 6 bases; nucleotides outside the gene matches: 13. This CDR3 comprises 15 residues. The CDR3 is CSAADRAGVQDTQYF. The CDR3 DNA sequence: TGCAGTGCTGCAGATCGAGCGGGAGTCCAGGATACGCAGTATTTT.

The chain joins TRBV18 to TRBJ2-5; D is unclear. Deletions cut 1 base from V and 2 bases from J, with 11 bases between. CDR1 and CDR2 (germline): KGHSH, LQKENI. This CDR3 comprises 15 residues. CDR3 in amino acids: CASSPRLTAQETQYF. In DNA, the CDR3 is TGTGCCAGCTCACCACGGCTCACAGCTCAAGAGACCCAGTACTTC.

This clonotype was seen many times. The gene calls are TRBV3-1 and TRBJ2-1; 13 bases are a match to TRBD2. Germline V gene data show CDR1 as LGHDT and CDR2 as YNNKEL (reference sequence). With 1 base clipped from V and 13 bases from J, the junction kept 19 bases outside the gene matches. CDR3 length equals 19 residues. This CDR3 is CASSQAPLTSGRASALQFF. The CDR3 DNA reads TGTGCCAGCAGCCAAGCTCCCCTCACTAGCGGGAGGGCCTCGGCCCTCCAGTTCTTC.

This clonotype was picked up a small number of times. This chain joins TRBV12-3 or TRBV12-4 and TRBJ2-5, with a tentative D call TRBD2 (5 bases). The V end was cut by 6 bases, the J end by 4 bases, with 18 bases between. The length of the CDR3 is 15 residues. The CDR3 sequence: CASSPGRGSGETQYF. As DNA, the CDR3 is TGTGCCAGCAGCCCTGGGCGAGGGAGCGGAGAGACCCAGTACTTC.

This clonotype was seen repeatedly, ten times or more. CDR3 sequence: CASSISSASYEQYF. The CDR3 region has the DNA TGTGCCAGCAGCATTTCTAGCGCGTCCTACGAGCAGTACTTC. The genes are TRBV7-2 and TRBJ2-7, with D possibly matching TRBD2 (6 bases). Germline V gene data show CDR1 as SGHTA and CDR2 as FQGNSA. The CDR3 is 14 amino acids. Trimming removed 5 bases from V and 1 base from J, with 12 bases in between.

This clonotype appeared many times. V and J are TRBV7-9 and TRBJ1-1; the D is unclear. The CDR3 covers 13 residues. The germline V gene encodes CDR1 SEHNR and CDR2 FQNEAQ (reference sequence). V was clipped by 5 bases and J by 8 bases, with 15 bases between them. CDR3 nucleotide sequence: TGTGCCAGCAGCACCCGGGAGTGGAGAGAAGCTTTCTTT. Translation: CASSTREWREAFF.

This clonotype was seen a few times. This chain uses TRBV25-1 with TRBJ1-1; TRBD1 agrees at 11 bases. The CDR3 has 17 residues. The ends lost 0 bases at V and 2 bases at J; junction bases unmatched: 5. Per germline, CDR1 MGHDK and CDR2 SYGVNS. CDR3 nucleotide sequence: TGTGCCAGCAGTGAATATGTAGGACAGGGGGCCAACACTGAAGCTTTCTTT. Its protein product is CASSEYVGQGANTEAFF.

This clonotype was seen a handful of times. The CDR3 reads CASSHLAAEPYNEQFF. The CDR3 DNA is TGTGCCAGCAGCCATCTAGCAGCTGAGCCCTACAATGAGCAGTTCTTC. The V call is TRBV7-9, the J call TRBJ2-1; the D gene is possibly TRBD2 (5 bases). CDR3 length: 16 residues. Deletions cut 5 bases from V and 2 bases from J, with 16 bases between. Germline V gene sequence: CDR1 SEHNR, CDR2 FQNEAQ (reference sequence).

DNA of the CDR3: TGTGCCAGTAGTATATGGAAGGGAAGGACTGAAGCTTTCTTT. This encodes CASSIWKGRTEAFF. The rearrangement joins TRBV19 to TRBJ1-1; unclear D gene. Trimming shortened V by 2 bases and J by 5 bases, and 12 bases separated the two germline ends. Looked up from germline, CDR1 is LNHDA and CDR2 is SQIVND (reference sequence). The CDR3 sequence is 14 residues long.